Listed below are T cell receptor beta chains from one sample, sequenced in a study of blood T cells in healthy people across ages. TCRdb independently ran MiXCR on the 5' RACE reads; one entry per CDR3 protein. The top ten hold roughly 25% of the sample, which has 790,000 or so distinct CDR3 sequences, about 56% seen once. The sequenced sample consisted of blood. These receptor sequences come from a man aged 40-50 years in good health. CDR3s include the opening cysteine and the closing phenylalanine or tryptophan. A D gene is named only where the DNA matches it firmly. Some rows mark clone size as missing; the rest say once, few, many or name a class of expanded clone.

cdr3_nt,cdr3_aa,j_call,d_call,v_call,clone_size,cdr3_length
TGTGCCTGGAGTAATCCAGGGGGTGGCTACACCTTC,CAWSNPGGGYTF,TRBJ1-2,TRBD1,TRBV30,NA,12
TGCGCCAGCAGCCAAGGGGAGGGGAGTGAAAAACTGTTTTTT,CASSQGEGSEKLFF,TRBJ1-4,NA,TRBV4-1,NA,14
TGTGCCAGCAGCGTAGAGGGGGGTGGGACCCAGTACTTC,CASSVEGGGTQYF,TRBJ2-5,NA,TRBV9,few,13
TGCAGTGCTCCTAGGACTAGCGGGGCGTACACAGATACGCAGTATTTT,CSAPRTSGAYTDTQYF,TRBJ2-3,TRBD2,TRBV20-1,NA,16
TGTGCCAGCAGCTTAGGGACAGGGGGTAACAACATTCAGTACTTC,CASSLGTGGNNIQYF,TRBJ2-4,TRBD1,TRBV11-2,few,15
TGTGCCATTCTGAAAATCATCAATCAGCCCCAGCATTTT,CAILKIINQPQHF,TRBJ1-5,NA,TRBV10-3,NA,13
TGCGCCAGCAGCTACGGGGAGGGACTAAACACCGGGGAGCTGTTTTTT,CASSYGEGLNTGELFF,TRBJ2-2,TRBD2,TRBV5-1,NA,16
TGCAGCGTTGAGGTGGTGGGAAATCAGAGGGGCTACACCTTC,CSVEVVGNQRGYTF,TRBJ1-2,NA,TRBV29-1,few,14
TGCGCCAGCAGCCAAGATCGGGTTTACTCCTACGAGCAGTACTTC,CASSQDRVYSYEQYF,TRBJ2-7,NA,TRBV4-3,NA,15
TGTGCCATCAGTGTAAGTGGGGGACAGCGCACCGGAATGGATGGCTACACCTTC,CAISVSGGQRTGMDGYTF,TRBJ1-2,TRBD1,TRBV10-3,once,18
TGCAGTGCTAGGTCAATAGGGGGAGGGACAGGGGCTACAGATACGCAGTATTTT,CSARSIGGGTGATDTQYF,TRBJ2-3,TRBD1,TRBV20-1,NA,18
TGTGCCAGCAGCAAAGGAGCACGGGAGCACTCAGATACGCAGTATTTT,CASSKGAREHSDTQYF,TRBJ2-3,NA,TRBV3-1,NA,16
TGTGCCAGCAGTTTAAGGGCTTCCGGGGAGCTGTTTTTT,CASSLRASGELFF,TRBJ2-2,NA,TRBV12-3/TRBV12-4,NA,13
TGTGCCAGCAGCCTGGGTTCTGCAACCTACGAGCAGTACTTC,CASSLGSATYEQYF,TRBJ2-7,NA,TRBV9,NA,14
TGTGCCAGCAGTGAATTTTCGAGAAACTACAATGAGCAGTTCTTC,CASSEFSRNYNEQFF,TRBJ2-1,NA,TRBV25-1,few,15
TGCAGTGCTAAAGATCCTGGGGGCGCCTACAATGAGCAGTTCTTC,CSAKDPGGAYNEQFF,TRBJ2-1,NA,TRBV20-1,NA,15
TGCGCCAGCAGCCAAGGGAGCGGACTAGCGAGCCACGAGCAGTACTTC,CASSQGSGLASHEQYF,TRBJ2-7,TRBD2,TRBV4-3,NA,16
TGCGCCAGCAGCTTGGGTCTAGTTGTCTACGAGCAGTACTTC,CASSLGLVVYEQYF,TRBJ2-7,NA,TRBV5-1,NA,14
TGTGCCAGCAGACGCGGGGGTGGGGCCAACGTCCTGACTTTC,CASRRGGGANVLTF,TRBJ2-6,TRBD2,TRBV12-3/TRBV12-4,few,14
TGTGCCAGCGAAGGCCCCGGGGAGCTGTTTTTT,CASEGPGELFF,TRBJ2-2,NA,TRBV13,NA,11
TGCAGTGCTAGGGACACGGACAGGGCCTACGAGCAGTACTTC,CSARDTDRAYEQYF,TRBJ2-7,TRBD1,TRBV20-1,NA,14
TGTGCCAGCAGCTTTAATAACATGAACACTGAAGCTTTCTTT,CASSFNNMNTEAFF,TRBJ1-1,NA,TRBV7-8,few,14
TGCAGTACAGTGGGACAAAGTCAGCCCCAGCATTTT,CSTVGQSQPQHF,TRBJ1-5,NA,TRBV20-1,few,12
TGTGCCAGCAGTGAACTTTTCTCGAACGGGAGGGCCCGGGAGACCCAGTACTTC,CASSELFSNGRARETQYF,TRBJ2-5,TRBD2,TRBV2,NA,18
TGTGCCAGCAGCCAAGAACAGGACAGGGGAGCTTTCTTT,CASSQEQDRGAFF,TRBJ1-1,TRBD1,TRBV4-2,NA,13
TGTGCCAGCAGCAGGGGGCTCTTTAATGAAAAACTGTTTTTT,CASSRGLFNEKLFF,TRBJ1-4,TRBD1,TRBV27,NA,14
TGTGCCAGCAGGGTACCCGGGACAGCATCCTACGAGCAGTACTTC,CASRVPGTASYEQYF,TRBJ2-7,TRBD1,TRBV6-1,few,15
TGTGCCAGTAGTATAGCTGGGACAGGACTCACAGATACGCAGTATTTT,CASSIAGTGLTDTQYF,TRBJ2-3,TRBD1,TRBV19,NA,16
TGTGCCAGCAGCTTAAAGGAGGCAGGGGGGGGTTCACCCCTCCACTTT,CASSLKEAGGGSPLHF,TRBJ1-6,TRBD1,TRBV7-2,NA,16
TGTGCCAGCATGTGGGGGGGGACCACAGATACGCAGTATTTT,CASMWGGTTDTQYF,TRBJ2-3,TRBD2,TRBV2,NA,14
TGTGCCAGCAGTTCCCCGGCCCGGGACAGTTATGGCTACACCTTC,CASSSPARDSYGYTF,TRBJ1-2,TRBD1,TRBV6-5,once,15
TGCGCCAGCAGCCACCTACCGGGACTAGCGGGAGGAGAGACCCAGTACTTC,CASSHLPGLAGGETQYF,TRBJ2-5,TRBD2,TRBV4-1,once,17
TGTGCCACCAGCAGAGATCCACGGGGGCCTCCCTCTACCTTCTACGAGCAGTACTTC,CATSRDPRGPPSTFYEQYF,TRBJ2-7,NA,TRBV15,few,19
TGTGCATCCCGTCGGGGCCCCCGCTCCCAAGAGACCCAGTACTTC,CASRRGPRSQETQYF,TRBJ2-5,NA,TRBV28,NA,15
TGCGCCAGCAGCCCCATTATGACAGGGGGCTATGGCTACACCTTC,CASSPIMTGGYGYTF,TRBJ1-2,TRBD1,TRBV4-1,NA,15
TGTGCCAGCAGCTTTGCACGGAGCACAGATACGCAGTATTTT,CASSFARSTDTQYF,TRBJ2-3,NA,TRBV7-2,NA,14
TGCGCCAGCAGCCTACGGACTAGCGGGCGAGCCGAGACCCAGTACTTC,CASSLRTSGRAETQYF,TRBJ2-5,TRBD2,TRBV4-1,NA,16
TGCAGTGGGACTAGCGGGGGGGCAACAGATACGCAGTATTTT,CSGTSGGATDTQYF,TRBJ2-3,TRBD2,TRBV20-1,NA,14
TGCGCCAGCAGCCAGTTAAGACTAGATGGCAAGGAGCAGTTCTTC,CASSQLRLDGKEQFF,TRBJ2-1,NA,TRBV4-1,NA,15
TGTGCCAGCAAGCCCTCCAGCGGTTCCTACAATGAGCAGTTCTTC,CASKPSSGSYNEQFF,TRBJ2-1,NA,TRBV9,few,15
TGCGCCAGCAGCCAGGTTGGGACTAGCGGGAGGGTCTCTGGGGCCAACGTCCTGACTTTC,CASSQVGTSGRVSGANVLTF,TRBJ2-6,TRBD2,TRBV4-3,few,20
TGTGCCAGCAGTTTCGCCGGGACAGGGGCCCCTGACCTGACTTTC,CASSFAGTGAPDLTF,TRBJ2-6,TRBD1,TRBV28,NA,15
TGCAGTGCTAGAGGGGGGTCGGGGGGCCGACCAGATACGCAGTATTTT,CSARGGSGGRPDTQYF,TRBJ2-3,NA,TRBV20-1,NA,16
TGTGCCAGCAGTTGGACAGCGACTACGATCAACACTGAAGCTTTCTTT,CASSWTATTINTEAFF,TRBJ1-1,NA,TRBV11-2,NA,16
TGTGCCAGCAGTTACTGGGCTAGCGGGGGGTACAATGAGCAGTTCTTC,CASSYWASGGYNEQFF,TRBJ2-1,TRBD2,TRBV6-5,NA,16
TGTGCCCATCAGTCGAACTACGAGCAGTACTTC,CAHQSNYEQYF,TRBJ2-7,NA,TRBV7-9,NA,11
TGTGCCAGCAGTCCCCGGGATTGGTACTCCTACGAGCAGTACTTC,CASSPRDWYSYEQYF,TRBJ2-7,NA,TRBV27,NA,15
TGCAGTGCCGGGGGGGGATCCTACAATGAGCAGTACTTC,CSAGGGSYNEQYF,TRBJ2-7,TRBD2,TRBV20-1,NA,13
TGTGCCAGCAGCCTGACCTACAGGGGCCCCCAAGAGACCCAGTACTTC,CASSLTYRGPQETQYF,TRBJ2-5,TRBD1,TRBV7-2,few,16
TGTGCCACCAGCAGCCGACGCACAGATACGCAGTATTTT,CATSSRRTDTQYF,TRBJ2-3,NA,TRBV15,few,13
TGCAGCGTTGAAGACACAAGGAGGGGCACTGAAGCTTTCTTT,CSVEDTRRGTEAFF,TRBJ1-1,NA,TRBV29-1,NA,14
TGTGCCAGCAGCTTAGGATCCCCGCGGGCCCAATCCTACAATGAGCAGTTCTTC,CASSLGSPRAQSYNEQFF,TRBJ2-1,NA,TRBV7-9,NA,18
TGTGCCAGCAGCTTGGACGGCGGGAGGTCTACAGATACGCAGTATTTT,CASSLDGGRSTDTQYF,TRBJ2-3,TRBD2,TRBV5-5,NA,16
TGTGCCAGCAGCCCCGGTGGGCGTGATGAGCAGTACTTC,CASSPGGRDEQYF,TRBJ2-7,NA,TRBV6-5,NA,13
TGTGCCAGCAGCGTAGCTAGCGGGGGGGTCAATGAGCAGTTCTTC,CASSVASGGVNEQFF,TRBJ2-1,TRBD2,TRBV9,few,15